These 17 T cell receptor beta chains came from one sample sequenced in a study of cytomegalovirus exposure and HLA in healthy donors. Sequencing was performed with immunoSEQ multiplex PCR; in TCRdb, only in-frame clones are kept and a portion is missing. The data contain 150,000 or so clones, 80% to 90% of them singletons. The source material was PBMCs. The receptors were sampled from a young woman in good health and CMV-seronegative.

The J gene is TRBJ2-1, the V gene TRBV9, with D hard to call. CDR1 SGDLS and CDR2 YYNGEE come from the germline V gene. The CDR3 consists of 14 residues. V was clipped by 4 bases and J by 3 bases, with 11 bases between them. The CDR3 protein is CASSLETVYNEQFF. In DNA, the CDR3 is TGTGCCAGCAGCTTAGAAACAGTCTACAATGAGCAGTTCTTC.

V is TRBV9 and J is TRBJ1-1; D ambiguous. V shed 0 bases and J shed 5 bases, with 8 bases lying between them. In germline, CDR1 is SGDLS, CDR2 YYNGEE. This CDR3 is built from 13 residues. The CDR3: CASSVGGRTEAFF. The CDR3 coding sequence is TGTGCCAGCAGCGTAGGTGGGCGAACTGAAGCTTTCTTT.

This clone occurred once. The V call is TRBV9, the J call TRBJ2-7, with TRBD1 identical over 9 bases. Trimming took 0 bases from V and 1 from J; bases not matched to a gene: 5. Germline values: CDR1 SGDLS, CDR2 YYNGEE. The CDR3 has 16 residues. The CDR3 sequence is CASSVGTGTGSYEQYF. The CDR3 DNA follows: TGTGCCAGCAGCGTAGGGACCGGGACAGGGTCCTACGAGCAGTACTTC.

The chain joins TRBV5-1 to TRBJ2-1; TRBD2 matches at 10 bases. The germline gives CDR1 SGHRS, CDR2 YFSETQ. V lost 2 bases and J lost 6; bases outside the gene matches: 2. The CDR3 is 14 residues long. The CDR3 loop is CASSFSGGGNEQFF. The CDR3 DNA reads TGCGCCAGCAGCTTCAGCGGGGGGGGCAATGAGCAGTTCTTC.

This chain links TRBV5-1 with TRBJ2-7; 7 nucleotides align to TRBD2. CDR3 length: 15 residues. J gave up 2 bases and V 1 base, and 6 bases lay outside the gene matches. Germline CDR1 is SGHRS and CDR2 is YFSETQ. The CDR3 DNA sequence: TGCGCCAGCAGCTTGCTGGGGGGGGGTGCCTACGAGCAGTACTTC. Amino acids: CASSLLGGGAYEQYF.

The chain is built from TRBV9 and TRBJ2-7; 7 bases match TRBD2. The CDR3 loop spans 14 amino acids. Trimming at V came to 0 bases and at J to 3 bases, leaving 3 bases not matched to a gene. Germline CDR1 is SGDLS and CDR2 is YYNGEE. The CDR3 region is CASSVAGGNYEQYF. The CDR3 nucleotides read TGTGCCAGCAGCGTAGCGGGGGGTAACTACGAGCAGTACTTC.

The chain combines TRBV5-1 with TRBJ2-7; a possible D gene is TRBD1 (7 bases). CDR3 length equals 15 residues. Deletions cut 4 bases from V and 7 bases from J, with 21 bases between. CDR1 and CDR2 from the germline V gene are SGHRS and YFSETQ. CDR3 sequence (DNA): TGCGCCAGCAGCCCGGGTGTAGGGGGCGCGGGGGAGCAGTACTTC. Protein product: CASSPGVGGAGEQYF.

CDR3 loop: CASSVYGTVGGEQYF. The DNA of the CDR3 is TGTGCCAGCAGCGTATACGGGACAGTGGGGGGCGAGCAGTACTTC. This chain uses TRBV9 with TRBJ2-7; a weak D match, TRBD1 (7 bases). The CDR3 spans 15 residues. V was trimmed by 1 base and J by 6 bases, leaving 17 bases between them. From germline, CDR1 is SGDLS and CDR2 YYNGEE. The full variable domain, rest sourced from reference TRBV9 and TRBJ2-7, is DSGVTQTPKHLITATGQRVTLRCSPRSGDLSVYWYQQSLDQGLQFLIQYYNGEERAKGNILERFSAQQFPDLHSELNLSSLELGDSALYFCASSVYGTVGGEQYFGPGTRLTVT.

The V gene is TRBV4-2, the J gene TRBJ1-2; 8 bases line up with TRBD1. Germline trimming cut 1 base from V and 3 bases from J; bases unmatched to any gene: 4. CDR1 LGHNA and CDR2 YNFKEQ come from the germline V gene. The CDR3 extends over 15 amino acids. The CDR3 DNA sequence: TGTGCCAGCAGCCAAGTATCCAGGGGGCACTATGGCTACACCTTC. It translates to CASSQVSRGHYGYTF.

V and J are TRBV29-1 and TRBJ1-5; 9 bases line up with TRBD1. V lost 6 bases to trimming and J lost 4 bases; unmatched junction nucleotides: 1. CDR3 length: 12 amino acids. The germline V gene encodes CDR1 SQVTM and CDR2 ANQGSEA. DNA for the CDR3: TGCAGCGTGGGACAGGGTAATCAGCCCCAGCATTTT. This codes for CSVGQGNQPQHF.

The CDR3 bases are TGTGCCAGCAGTTTATACCTAGCGGAGGAATCCGGGGAGCTGTTTTTT. This encodes CASSLYLAEESGELFF. This chain joins TRBV27 and TRBJ2-2, with 7 bases aligning to TRBD2. Germline lookup yields CDR1 MNHEY and CDR2 SMNVEV (reference sequence). V dropped 1 base and J dropped 6; count of bases not matched to a gene: 8. The CDR3 runs 16 residues.

V usage is TRBV6-1 and J usage is TRBJ2-6; tentative D call: TRBD1 (5 bases). The CDR3 extends over 17 amino acids. Germline V lookup: CDR1 MNHNS, CDR2 SASEGT. Trimming removed 2 bases from V and 0 bases from J, with 11 bases in between. Here the CDR3 DNA reads TGTGCCAGCAGTGAAAGGGGCAGCTCCTCTGGGGCCAACGTCCTGACTTTC. As protein: CASSERGSSSGANVLTF.

This clone was observed a handful of times. This sequence joins TRBV19 and TRBJ2-2; TRBD1 might be the D (5 bases). Deletions cut 4 bases from V and 0 bases from J, with 9 bases between. This CDR3 is built from 15 residues. Per the germline V gene, CDR1 is LNHDA and CDR2 is SQIVND (reference sequence). The CDR3, as DNA: TGTGCCAGTAGTAAGGGGCCCCCGAACACCGGGGAGCTGTTTTTT. Translated, it gives CASSKGPPNTGELFF.

The sample holds a few counts of this clone. The V gene is TRBV6-5, the J gene TRBJ2-7; possible D gene TRBD1, 5 bases. The CDR3 totals 13 residues. Germline V CDR1 and CDR2: MNHEY, SVGAGI. Trimming left V 2 bases short and J 3 bases short, with 8 bases between. CDR3 amino acids: CASSYGAIYEQYF. DNA of the CDR3: TGTGCCAGCAGTTACGGGGCAATCTACGAGCAGTACTTC.

The chain uses TRBV5-1 and TRBJ2-2, with 9 bases matching TRBD1. The CDR3 is 15 residues long. After removal of 4 bases from V and 9 bases from J, the junction contained 10 bases not matched to a gene. In germline, CDR1 is SGHRS, CDR2 YFSETQ. CDR3 bases: TGCGCCAGCAGCAGGGGACAGGGTTCAGCCCGGGAGCTGTTTTTT. It yields the protein CASSRGQGSARELFF.

This chain uses TRBV6-5 with TRBJ2-7; D is ambiguous. V was pared by 6 bases and J by 0 bases, with 12 bases between. Germline V gene sequence: CDR1 MNHEY, CDR2 SVGAGI. CDR3 length equals 14 residues. DNA for the CDR3: TGTGCCAGCAGCCTCGTGGAGCCCTCCTACGAGCAGTACTTC. Translated, it gives CASSLVEPSYEQYF.

The rearrangement uses TRBV2 and TRBJ2-1; 13 nucleotides match TRBD2. The CDR3 consists of 16 residues. V was pared by 4 bases and J by 7 bases, with 7 bases of the junction left unmatched. The germline CDR1 and CDR2 sequences are SNHLY and FYNNEI. CDR3 region: CASSGETSGGDNEQFF. Here the CDR3 DNA reads TGTGCCAGCAGTGGAGAAACTAGCGGGGGGGATAATGAGCAGTTCTTC.